The entry below gives a single T cell receptor beta chain sequence along with its context. Its antigen has not been determined. No base quality information exists; no much larger clone differs at one position. This specimen comes from a study of cytomegalovirus exposure and HLA in healthy donors (dated by TCRdb to 2016 to 2017). General notes on the study: According to an earlier analysis of 587 of the donors, about 179 million T cells yielded 90 million to 140 million unique TCR beta sequences and about 300 Gb of sequence data. The study combined high-throughput TCR immunosequencing, statistical association of individual TCRs with disease status, and machine learning to predict cytomegalovirus infection status. Rather than drawing on any new phenotypic data, the later analysis identified candidate immune exposures from TCR beta sequences and the way those sequences occurred across donors. A separate validation cohort of approximately 130 different subjects was used in addition to the approximately 670-subject first cohort. The number of donors typed differed by locus, with 629-630 for A, B, C, DRB1 and DQB1, around 500 for DQA1, over 600 for DPA1, and approximately 470 for DPB1. Across around 400 genotyped donors of the cohort, an average of approximately 200,000 unique TCR beta nucleotide sequences per donor were sequenced, and around 19% of those sequences were non-productive. In an earlier analysis of over 550 of the donors, high-throughput TCR beta sequencing was used to judge whether each TCR beta V gene segment behaved as functional or pseudogenic. All discovery cohort repertoires had been generated on a single sequencing platform. To study patterns of TCR occurrence, a later analysis re-analyzed previously published TCR beta repertoires from 650 to 750 donors and added high-resolution HLA genotyping. The study aimed to test whether signatures of past pathogen exposure could be identified by cataloging public T cell receptors. The T cell repertoires of some 670 subjects were profiled by immunosequencing and related to cytomegalovirus serostatus. Because of strong linkage in the cohort, 5 or 6 DR-DQ haplotypes were treated as single units for association and clustering. Of the 300 to 400 genotyped donors, about 80% fell in the genetic ancestry cluster associated with self-reported Caucasian donors. Approximately 310 gigabases of sequencing data and approximately 80 million unique TCR sequences were included in an early release covering about 700 HLA-typed donors. Class I and class II HLA loci were covered by the typing at four-digit resolution. In a later genetic analysis, genome-wide SNP genotypes for about three fifths of the roughly 670 donors were used, and that subset was treated as a discovery cohort. Donor age, sex, ethnicity and CMV serostatus were compiled alongside the repertoire data.

The cohort was made up of about 670 healthy bone marrow donors. At the time of sampling, every cohort member was nominally healthy, though immune exposures that went unrecorded were likely present. The donor tested CMV seronegative and was one of the 352 seronegative cohort members. Every donor gave a peripheral blood sample, and the peripheral blood mononuclear cells from that sample were used for TCR beta sequencing. Genomic DNA was extracted from the blood cell samples with the Qiagen DNeasy Blood Extraction Kit. Per the germline V gene, MNHEY is the CDR1 and SVGAGI is the CDR2. The CDR3 runs 13 amino acids, cysteine and phenylalanine included. Left in the record is the CDR3 DNA by itself, 39 bases read in frame from the first base. Relative to germline, V is missing 6 bases and J is missing 8 bases, with 6 bases of the junction outside any gene match. Overall study outcomes, separate from this receptor: In a later analysis, most CMV-associated TCR beta chains were found to appear HLA-restricted, with HLA associations seemingly driven largely by CMV exposure. The study gave a list of about 160 TCR beta chains associated with cytomegalovirus. The authors suggested that the approach could potentially be generalized to other disease states and immunological phenotypes. A cluster of highly shared sequence variants was judged likely to represent a technical artifact of the sequencing pipeline. A few of the identified cytomegalovirus-associated TCR beta chains were confirmed in vitro to be specific for cytomegalovirus antigens. The cohort was sequenced for TCR beta chains only, and without alpha or paired-chain data the features that could be detected were limited. Across donors, most TCR sequences were observed very rarely, whereas some public TCRs were present in many individuals. V-gene and J-gene trimming of TCR beta chains was associated with a missense DCLRE1C variant in a later genetic analysis, and the association was replicated in an independent cohort. When HLA alleles, especially DR and DQ, strongly co-occurred, TCR associations were difficult to assign to individual alleles. Immune exposure information for the cohort was limited to CMV serostatus. Linkage disequilibrium might explain the correlated functional status among segregating V segments, but an unknown experimental factor could not be ruled out. According to a later analysis, TCR association rates differed among HLA loci, with DRB1 alleles showing the most associated TCRs and HLA-C alleles showing the fewest. A later analysis associated 15,000 to 20,000 TCR beta sequences with specific HLA alleles at a false discovery rate of 0.05. Because some donors lacked HLA typing at each locus, the association tests relied only on the typed subset. In a later analysis, HLA-associated TCR beta chains were found to be more clonally expanded and to have lower generation probabilities than equally common non-associated chains. An earlier analysis of some 590 of the donors showed that most TCR beta V segments appeared in productive rearrangements either about 90% or about 30% of the time, which broadly matched IMGT annotations. A further reported finding was that TCR beta sequences accurately predicted the HLA-A and HLA-B alleles for most subjects in the first cohort. Because the 87-base-pair reads could not distinguish some IMGT-functional V segments, including TRBV6-2 and TRBV6-3, those segments were excluded. A later analysis reported that several top co-occurrence clusters appeared linked to parvovirus B19, influenza, CMV and Epstein-Barr virus. The classifier was reported to diagnose cytomegalovirus status with high specificity and sensitivity in both the original and validation cohorts. A later genetic analysis reported fewer N-insertions in productive TCRs among donors in an Asian-associated ancestry cluster than the roughly 700-donor mean. Because counts were too low, more than 15 rarely observed V segments, including chromosome 9 orphons, were excluded from the earlier analysis of some 540 of the donors. The presence/absence analyses assumed that sequencing depth was roughly uniform across donors, and that assumption may not be true.

Library construction relied on the immunoSEQ multiplex PCR assay. The multiplex PCR relied on a mix of 60 forward primers for TCR Vbeta segments and 13 reverse primers for TCR Jbeta segments. The CDR3 region of rearranged TCR beta genes was amplified from genomic DNA by a multiplex PCR assay. The Illumina HiSeq System was used to sequence the amplified TCR beta libraries as 87-base-pair reads. On the study's bioinformatics: In a later analysis, 70 million to 95 million unique TCR beta chains were counted across the 500 to 850 repertoires, and approximately 9.9 million of these chains were shared by at least two donors. Raw reads were error-corrected and collapsed into unique sequences by a nearest-neighbor algorithm in which closely related sequences were merged to remove PCR and sequencing errors. CDR3 sequences were aligned to IMGT reference sequences to assign V, D and J gene segments. Each retained sequence needed at least a six-nucleotide match to both a V gene segment and a J gene segment. Rearrangements were classified as productive when the CDR3 lacked stop codons and remained in frame with V and J, and all other rearrangements were classified as non-productive. CDR3 was defined by IMGT convention, running from the second conserved V-encoded cysteine to the conserved J-encoded phenylalanine. The earlier analysis of about 500 of the donors excluded sequences that lacked an unambiguous match to a single V gene segment. An earlier analysis of about 590 of the donors classified V segments as functional when productive rearrangements were above 56.7% and as segregating when the standard deviation between donors was above 5%. A statistical classification framework was built for diagnosing cytomegalovirus status from the catalog of TCR beta chain sequences. A later analysis assigned V and J genes by comparing TCR nucleotide sequences with IMGT/GENE-DB human TR gene sequences. The TCRdist pipeline was used in a later analysis to assign CDR3 sequences and most-parsimonious VDJ recombination scenarios. A later analysis defined each TCR beta chain by its CDR3 amino acid sequence plus V-gene family, and excluded reads lacking a unique V-gene family. As a way to deal with suspected cross-contamination and a sequencing artifact, a later analysis dropped approximately 570 nucleotide sequences that were highly shared and had low generation probability. For each public chain, a later analysis derived a clonal expansion index from normalized ranks of inferred template counts within each repertoire. Generation probabilities in a later analysis came from a VDJ recombination model fitted to out-of-frame rearrangements, and those results were checked against IGoR. Hypergeometric tests were used in a later analysis to score TCR-TCR, TCR-HLA and TCR-CMV co-occurrence, with a repertoire-size bias correction applied to the TCR pairs. A later analysis estimated false discovery rates by permuting HLA or CMV assignments 20 times. A later analysis grouped co-occurring TCRs with DBSCAN, adding TCRdist sequence similarity when clustering within HLA-allele-positive subsets. Co-occurrence clustering excluded repertoires with fewer than 30,000 or more than 120,000 public chains, plus five with anomalous nucleotide sharing. TCRdb limited this immuneACCESS table to in-frame rearrangements with V and J called. A share of clones is missing; checked studies link under half to unresolved V genes, and the rest is unexplained. From that table come the V and J calls and clone size; the DNA was used to work out D and trimming. The sample data list about 160,000 clones, and more than 80% of these were observed just once. The ten top clones hold approximately 2.3% of the sample.

This clonotype originated in a male donor in good health and CMV-seronegative. Sequenced input: PBMCs. The receptor chain draws on TRBV6-5 and TRBJ2-1; TRBD1 fits 8 bases in the junction. CDR3 loop: CASRGQGVDEQFF. Here is the DNA: TGTGCCAGCAGAGGACAGGGAGTGGATGAGCAGTTCTTC.